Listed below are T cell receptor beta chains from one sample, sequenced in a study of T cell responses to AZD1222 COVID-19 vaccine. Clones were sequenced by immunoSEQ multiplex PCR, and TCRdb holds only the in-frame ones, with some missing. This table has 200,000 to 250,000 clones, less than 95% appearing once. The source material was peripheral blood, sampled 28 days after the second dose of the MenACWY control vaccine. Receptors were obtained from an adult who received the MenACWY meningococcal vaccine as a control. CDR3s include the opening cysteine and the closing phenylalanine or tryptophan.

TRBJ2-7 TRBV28 CASRYPGQGGYEQYF
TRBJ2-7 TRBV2 CASSEWGTSGGEQYF
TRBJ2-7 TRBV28 CASMAVHYEQYF
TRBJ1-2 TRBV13 CASSLGAGGASYGYTF
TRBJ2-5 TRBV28 CASSLKAGQETQYF
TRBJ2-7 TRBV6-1 CASSEGHGGYEQYF
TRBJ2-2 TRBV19 CASIPGGPNTGELFF
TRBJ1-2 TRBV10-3 CAISDWTAVGYGYTF
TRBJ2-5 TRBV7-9 CASSLFETQYF
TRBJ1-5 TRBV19 CASGDQPQHF
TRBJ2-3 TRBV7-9 CASSSPTQADTQYF
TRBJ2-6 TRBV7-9 CASSHKTHYSSGANVLTF
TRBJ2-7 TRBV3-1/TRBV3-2 CASSQAPSGPYEQYF